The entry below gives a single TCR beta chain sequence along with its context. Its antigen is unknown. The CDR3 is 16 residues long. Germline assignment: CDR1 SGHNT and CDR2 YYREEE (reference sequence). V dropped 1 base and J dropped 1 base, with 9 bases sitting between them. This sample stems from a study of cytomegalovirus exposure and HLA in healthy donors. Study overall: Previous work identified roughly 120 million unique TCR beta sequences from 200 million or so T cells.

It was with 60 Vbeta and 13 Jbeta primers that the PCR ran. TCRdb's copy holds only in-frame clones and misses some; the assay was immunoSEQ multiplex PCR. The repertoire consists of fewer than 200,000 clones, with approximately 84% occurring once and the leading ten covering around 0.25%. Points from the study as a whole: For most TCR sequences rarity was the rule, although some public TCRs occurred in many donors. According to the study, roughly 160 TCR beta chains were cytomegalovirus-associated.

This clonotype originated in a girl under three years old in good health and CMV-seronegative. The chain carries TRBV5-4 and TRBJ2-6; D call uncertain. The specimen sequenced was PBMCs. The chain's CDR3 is CASSLFSGSGANVLTF. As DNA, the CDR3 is TGTGCCAGCAGCTTGTTCTCCGGTTCTGGGGCCAACGTCCTGACTTTC.